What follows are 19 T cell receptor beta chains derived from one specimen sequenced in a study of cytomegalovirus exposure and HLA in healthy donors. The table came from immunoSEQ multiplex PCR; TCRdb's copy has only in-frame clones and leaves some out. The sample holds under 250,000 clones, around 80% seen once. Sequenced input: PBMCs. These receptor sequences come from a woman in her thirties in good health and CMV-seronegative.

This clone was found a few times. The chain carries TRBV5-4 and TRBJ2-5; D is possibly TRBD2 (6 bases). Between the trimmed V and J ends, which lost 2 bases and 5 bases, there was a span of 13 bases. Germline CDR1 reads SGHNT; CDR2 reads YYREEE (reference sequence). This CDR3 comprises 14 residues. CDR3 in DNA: TGTGCCAGCAGCTTTCGGGAGTCGCGGGAGACCCAGTACTTC. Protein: CASSFRESRETQYF.

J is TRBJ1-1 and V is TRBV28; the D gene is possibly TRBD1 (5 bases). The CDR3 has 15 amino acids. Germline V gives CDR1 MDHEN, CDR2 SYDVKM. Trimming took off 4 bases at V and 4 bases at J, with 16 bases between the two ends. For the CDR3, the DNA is TGTGCCAGCAGTTCGCCAGGGTATTGGGTCACTGAAGCTTTCTTT. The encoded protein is CASSSPGYWVTEAFF.

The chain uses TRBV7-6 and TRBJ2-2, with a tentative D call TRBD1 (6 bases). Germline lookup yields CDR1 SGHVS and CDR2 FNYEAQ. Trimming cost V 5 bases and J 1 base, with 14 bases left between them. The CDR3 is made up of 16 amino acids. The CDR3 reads CASSPRQARNTGELFF. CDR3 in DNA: TGTGCCAGCAGCCCTCGACAGGCCCGGAACACCGGGGAGCTGTTTTTT.

CDR3 coding DNA: TGTGCCAGCTCACCACCAAGGCGGTATAATGAAAAACTGTTTTTT. Translation: CASSPPRRYNEKLFF. The genes are TRBV18 and TRBJ1-4; no reliable D call. V lost 0 bases, J lost 4 bases, and 9 bases lay in between. The V gene's germline CDR1 is KGHSH and CDR2 LQKENI. This CDR3 spans 15 amino acids.

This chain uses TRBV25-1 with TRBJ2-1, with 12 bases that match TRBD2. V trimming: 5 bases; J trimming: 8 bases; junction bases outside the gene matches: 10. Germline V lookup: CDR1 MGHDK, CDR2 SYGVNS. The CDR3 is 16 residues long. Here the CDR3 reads CASSWTSGTHPHEQFF. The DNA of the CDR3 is TGTGCCAGCAGTTGGACTAGCGGGACCCACCCCCATGAGCAGTTCTTC.

The CDR3 bases are TGTGCCAGTAGTTTCATCCTGGACAGAAACTATGGCTACACCTTC. It is translated as CASSFILDRNYGYTF. The V and J genes are TRBV19 and TRBJ1-2; maybe TRBD1 (6 bases). V gave up 5 bases and J gave up 2 bases, with 15 bases separating them. CDR1 is LNHDA, CDR2 SQIVND, per germline (reference sequence). The CDR3 is 15 residues long.

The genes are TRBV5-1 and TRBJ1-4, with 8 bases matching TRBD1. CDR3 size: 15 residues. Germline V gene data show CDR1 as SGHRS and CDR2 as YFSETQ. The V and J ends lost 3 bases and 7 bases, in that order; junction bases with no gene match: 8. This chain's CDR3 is CASSYWTGISEKLFF. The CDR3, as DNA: TGCGCCAGCAGCTATTGGACAGGGATATCTGAAAAACTGTTTTTT.

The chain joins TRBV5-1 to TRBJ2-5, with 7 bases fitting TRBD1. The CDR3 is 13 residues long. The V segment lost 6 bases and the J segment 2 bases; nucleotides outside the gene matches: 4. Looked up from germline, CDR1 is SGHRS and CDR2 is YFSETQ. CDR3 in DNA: TGCGCCAGCACCGGACAGGTACAAGAGACCCAGTACTTC. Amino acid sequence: CASTGQVQETQYF. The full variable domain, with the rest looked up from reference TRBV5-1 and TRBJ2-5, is KAGVTQTPRYLIKTRGQQVTLSCSPISGHRSVSWYQQTPGQGLQFLFEYFSETQRNKGNFPGRFSGRQFSNSRSEMNVSTLELGDSALYLCASTGQVQETQYFGPGTRLLVL.

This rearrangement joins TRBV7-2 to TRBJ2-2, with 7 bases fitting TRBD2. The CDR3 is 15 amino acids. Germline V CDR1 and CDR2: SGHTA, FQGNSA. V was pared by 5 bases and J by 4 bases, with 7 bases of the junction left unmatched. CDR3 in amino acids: CASSNGIAGTGELFF. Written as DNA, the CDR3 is TGTGCCAGCAGCAATGGGATAGCGGGCACCGGGGAGCTGTTTTTT.

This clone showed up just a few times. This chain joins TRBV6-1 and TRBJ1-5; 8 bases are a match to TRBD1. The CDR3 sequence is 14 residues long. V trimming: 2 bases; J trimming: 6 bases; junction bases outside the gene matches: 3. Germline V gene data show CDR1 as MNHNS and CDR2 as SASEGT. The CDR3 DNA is TGTGCCAGCAGTGAAACAGGGGGTTTTCAGCCCCAGCATTTT. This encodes CASSETGGFQPQHF.

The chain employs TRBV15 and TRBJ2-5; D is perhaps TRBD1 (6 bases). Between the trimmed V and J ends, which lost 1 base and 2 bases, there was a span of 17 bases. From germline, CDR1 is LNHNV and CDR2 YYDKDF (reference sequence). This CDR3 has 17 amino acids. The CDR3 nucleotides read TGTGCCACCAGCAGAGTGATGGGACAACCCGGGCAAGAGACCCAGTACTTC. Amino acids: CATSRVMGQPGQETQYF.

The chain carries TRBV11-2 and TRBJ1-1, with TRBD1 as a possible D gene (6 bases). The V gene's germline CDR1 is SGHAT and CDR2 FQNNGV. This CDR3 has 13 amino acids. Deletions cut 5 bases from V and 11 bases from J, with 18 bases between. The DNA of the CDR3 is TGTGCCAGCAGCGCGATCGGGGGGCGCTACGCTTTCTTT. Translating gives CASSAIGGRYAFF.

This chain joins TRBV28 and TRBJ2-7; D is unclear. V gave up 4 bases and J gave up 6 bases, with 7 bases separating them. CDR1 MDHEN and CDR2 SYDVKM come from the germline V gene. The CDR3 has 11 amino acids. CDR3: CASSSHSEQYF. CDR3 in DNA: TGTGCCAGCAGTTCACATTCCGAGCAGTACTTC.

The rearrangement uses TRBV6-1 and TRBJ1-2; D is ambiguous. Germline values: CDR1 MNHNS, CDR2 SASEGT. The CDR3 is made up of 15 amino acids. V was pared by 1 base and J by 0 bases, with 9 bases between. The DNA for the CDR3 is TGTGCCAGCAGTGAAGGGGCTCCAGCTAACTATGGCTACACCTTC. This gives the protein CASSEGAPANYGYTF.

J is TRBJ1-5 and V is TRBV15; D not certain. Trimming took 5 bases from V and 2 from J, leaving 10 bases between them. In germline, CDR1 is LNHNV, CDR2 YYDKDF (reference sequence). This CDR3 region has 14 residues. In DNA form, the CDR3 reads TGTGCCACCAGCGCAGTCTTTGGCAATCAGCCCCAGCATTTT. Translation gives CATSAVFGNQPQHF.

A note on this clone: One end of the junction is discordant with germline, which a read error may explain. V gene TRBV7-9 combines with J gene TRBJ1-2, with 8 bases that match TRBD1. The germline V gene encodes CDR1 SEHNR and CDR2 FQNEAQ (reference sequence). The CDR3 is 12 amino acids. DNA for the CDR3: TGTGCCAGCAGCGATATTCCGGGACAGGTTCCCTTC. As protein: CASSDIPGQVPF.

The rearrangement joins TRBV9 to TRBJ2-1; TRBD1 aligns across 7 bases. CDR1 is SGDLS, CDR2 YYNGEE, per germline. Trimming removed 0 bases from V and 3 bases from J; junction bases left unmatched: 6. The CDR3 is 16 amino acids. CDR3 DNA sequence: TGTGCCAGCAGCGTAGGTACAGGGGCATTCTACAATGAGCAGTTCTTC. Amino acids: CASSVGTGAFYNEQFF. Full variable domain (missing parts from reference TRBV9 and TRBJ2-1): DSGVTQTPKHLITATGQRVTLRCSPRSGDLSVYWYQQSLDQGLQFLIQYYNGEERAKGNILERFSAQQFPDLHSELNLSSLELGDSALYFCASSVGTGAFYNEQFFGPGTRLTVL.

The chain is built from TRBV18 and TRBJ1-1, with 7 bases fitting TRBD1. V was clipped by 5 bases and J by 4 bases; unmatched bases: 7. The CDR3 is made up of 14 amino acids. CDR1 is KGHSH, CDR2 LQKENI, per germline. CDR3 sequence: CASSSRQGGTEAFF. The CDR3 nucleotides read TGTGCCAGCTCAAGCAGACAGGGAGGCACTGAAGCTTTCTTT.

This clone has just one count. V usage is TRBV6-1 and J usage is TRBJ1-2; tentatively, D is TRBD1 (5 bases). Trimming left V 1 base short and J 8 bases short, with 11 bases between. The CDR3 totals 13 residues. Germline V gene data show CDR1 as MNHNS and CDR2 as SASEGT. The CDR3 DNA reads TGTGCCAGCAGTGAAGTCAAGCGGGGGGGCTACACCTTC. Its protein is CASSEVKRGGYTF.